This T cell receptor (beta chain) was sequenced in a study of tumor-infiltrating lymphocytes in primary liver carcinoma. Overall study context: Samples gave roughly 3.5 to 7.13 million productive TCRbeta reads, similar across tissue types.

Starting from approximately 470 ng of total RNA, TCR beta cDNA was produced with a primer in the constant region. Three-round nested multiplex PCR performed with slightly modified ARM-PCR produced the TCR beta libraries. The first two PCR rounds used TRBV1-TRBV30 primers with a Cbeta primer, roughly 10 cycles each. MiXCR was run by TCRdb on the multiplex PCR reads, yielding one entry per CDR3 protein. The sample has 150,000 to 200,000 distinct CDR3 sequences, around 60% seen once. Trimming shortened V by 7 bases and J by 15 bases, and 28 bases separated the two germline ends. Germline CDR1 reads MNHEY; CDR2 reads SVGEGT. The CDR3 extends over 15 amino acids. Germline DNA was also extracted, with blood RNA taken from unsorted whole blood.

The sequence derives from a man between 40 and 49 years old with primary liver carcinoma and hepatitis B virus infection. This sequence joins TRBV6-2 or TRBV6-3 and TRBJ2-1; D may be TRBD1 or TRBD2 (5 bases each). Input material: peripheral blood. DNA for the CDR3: TGTGCCAGCATCGAGGTGGGACGTCCATCAATGAGCCTGTTCTTC. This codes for CASIEVGRPSMSLFF.